This is a list of T cell receptor beta chains from one sample in a study of blood T cell repertoires in COVID-19. Sequencing used immunoSEQ multiplex PCR; TCRdb keeps in-frame clones, though not all of them. The table has almost 400,000 clones, roughly 90% seen once. Sequencing was done on a sample of PBMCs or T cells enriched from blood (not recorded which). The receptors were gathered from a woman under 40 who had recovered from COVID-19. CDR3s include the opening cysteine and the closing phenylalanine or tryptophan. Fields, in order: J gene, V gene, CDR3 protein.

>TRBJ2-5|TRBV2
CASSEAKGQGQETQYF
>TRBJ2-7|TRBV4-2
CASSQSGLAGGPRYEQYF
>TRBJ1-4|TRBV5-8
CASSSRTGGFEKLFF
>TRBJ2-1|TRBV18
CASSRDTLAGGYNEQFF
>TRBJ2-1|TRBV7-8
CASSLMGHEQFF
>TRBJ2-1|TRBV7-9
CASSPVGSYNEQFF
>TRBJ2-2|TRBV10-3
CAISDQTGYTGELFF
>TRBJ2-7|TRBV18
CASSPQRQTEEQYF
>TRBJ2-7|TRBV5-4
CASSDSSTGDVGEQYF
>TRBJ2-7|TRBV3-1/TRBV3-2
CASSGTDPSGEQYF
>TRBJ2-7|TRBV27
CASSLSGLAGGEQYF
>TRBJ1-2|TRBV6-4
CASSDPGSGYTF
>TRBJ1-1|TRBV3-1/TRBV3-2
CASLNRGMNTEAFF
>TRBJ2-7|TRBV11-2
CASRIPGQLNGEQYF
>TRBJ2-7|TRBV2
CASNLPRQGGEQYF
>TRBJ1-1|TRBV7-2
CASPTKPGTGNTEAFF
>TRBJ1-1|TRBV6-5
CASSRQGNTEAFF
>TRBJ1-1|TRBV7-8
CASSLVAGGNTEAFF
>TRBJ1-2|TRBV7-9
CASSWPTRQAYGYTF
>TRBJ1-5|TRBV28
CASSLWGRGEGKPQHF
>TRBJ1-2|TRBV4-1
CASSQGDFREGYGYTF
>TRBJ2-1|TRBV5-6
CASSLGYRNEQFF
>TRBJ2-7|TRBV7-9
CASSLASWSSYEQYF
>TRBJ2-1|TRBV19
CASSRGVFYNEQFF
>TRBJ1-1|TRBV9
CASSVIAEQGIQDRKNTEAFF
>TRBJ2-3|TRBV7-3
CASSLMGQGLTDTQYF
>TRBJ1-6|TRBV5-4
CASSLGDRGGRPLHF
>TRBJ1-2|TRBV12-3/TRBV12-4
CASSLGGGIGYTF
>TRBJ2-5|TRBV12-5
CASGLVRETQYF
>TRBJ1-1|TRBV30
CAWRSWNTEAFF
>TRBJ2-3|TRBV6-6
CASSISSTDTQYF
>TRBJ1-4|TRBV29-1
CSVGDRGRRDEKLFF
>TRBJ1-2|TRBV7-9
CASSSTSITYGYTF
>TRBJ2-1|TRBV19
CASTSHAGPAEQFF
>TRBJ1-6|TRBV7-9
CASSFGGTGSRSPLHF
>TRBJ2-7|TRBV6-2/TRBV6-3
CASSRAGTGDRYEQYF
>TRBJ2-1|TRBV7-2
CASSSYGQGSYNEQFF
>TRBJ1-4|TRBV10-3
CAISDRGTNEKLFF
>TRBJ2-1|TRBV15
CATSRVISGKPPEQFF
>TRBJ2-3|TRBV7-2
CASSPRWGTSGRDTQYF
>TRBJ1-4|TRBV5-6
CASSLGSFQGSTNEKLFF
>TRBJ1-1|TRBV11-3
CASSVGDRGEAFF
>TRBJ2-1|TRBV7-9
CASSLDLSGGLYNEQFF
>TRBJ2-3|TRBV5-1
CASSPTVGVPDTQYF
>TRBJ1-1|TRBV28
CASRNPGQNTEAFF
>TRBJ1-2|TRBV3-1/TRBV3-2
CASSPTQAELYGYTF
>TRBJ1-5|TRBV5-8
CASSLSKWEVQGNQPQHF
>TRBJ2-7|TRBV6-5
CASSYFRQGAAEQYF
>TRBJ2-3|TRBV27
CASSQTTGDTQYF
>TRBJ1-3|TRBV5-1
CASRSGTGLNSGNTIYF
>TRBJ1-5|TRBV4-3
CASSQDRDQPQHF
>TRBJ1-2|TRBV28
CASLQGENGYTF
>TRBJ2-3|TRBV20-1
CSASSGGADTQYF
>TRBJ2-1|TRBV9
CASSVRGSLGSYNEQFF
>TRBJ1-1|TRBV11-3
CASSLIGHPNTEAFF
>TRBJ2-3|TRBV28
CASSRGTPITDTQYF
>TRBJ2-2|TRBV6-6
CASSSLTKNTGELFF